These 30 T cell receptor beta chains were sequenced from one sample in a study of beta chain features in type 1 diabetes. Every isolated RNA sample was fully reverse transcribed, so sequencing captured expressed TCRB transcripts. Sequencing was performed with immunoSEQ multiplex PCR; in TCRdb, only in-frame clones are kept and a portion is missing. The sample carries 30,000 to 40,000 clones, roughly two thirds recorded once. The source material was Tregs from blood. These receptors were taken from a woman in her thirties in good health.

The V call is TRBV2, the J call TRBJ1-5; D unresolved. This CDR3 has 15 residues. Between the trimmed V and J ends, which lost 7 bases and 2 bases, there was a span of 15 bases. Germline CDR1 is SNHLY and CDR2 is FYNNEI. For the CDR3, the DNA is TGTGCCAGCAATCAGGAGGTTGTCGGCAATCAGCCCCAGCATTTT. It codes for CASNQEVVGNQPQHF.

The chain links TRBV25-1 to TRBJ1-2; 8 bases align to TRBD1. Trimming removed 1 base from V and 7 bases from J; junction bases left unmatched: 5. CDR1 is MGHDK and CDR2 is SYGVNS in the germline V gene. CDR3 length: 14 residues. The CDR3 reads CASSELPTGGGYTF. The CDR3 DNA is TGTGCCAGCAGTGAATTGCCTACAGGGGGTGGCTACACCTTC.

CDR3 loop: CSVEDRGGKINNEQFF. CDR3 bases: TGCAGCGTTGAAGATCGTGGCGGGAAAATTAACAATGAGCAGTTCTTC. J is TRBJ2-1 and V is TRBV29-1, with a possible D match to TRBD2 (6 bases). The CDR3 is 16 amino acids. V lost 0 bases and J lost 5, with 17 bases in between. Germline CDR1 reads SQVTM; CDR2 reads ANQGSEA.

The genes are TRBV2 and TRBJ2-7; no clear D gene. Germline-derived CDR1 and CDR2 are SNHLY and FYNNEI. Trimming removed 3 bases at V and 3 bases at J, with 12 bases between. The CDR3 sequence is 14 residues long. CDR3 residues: CASSEELDSYEQYF. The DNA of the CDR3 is TGTGCCAGCAGTGAGGAGTTAGATAGCTACGAGCAGTACTTC. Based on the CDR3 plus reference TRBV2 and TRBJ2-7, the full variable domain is EPEVTQTPSHQVTQMGQEVILRCVPISNHLYFYWYRQILGQKVEFLVSFYNNEISEKSEIFDDQFSVERPDGSNFTLKIRSTKLEDSAMYFCASSEELDSYEQYFGPGTRLTVT.

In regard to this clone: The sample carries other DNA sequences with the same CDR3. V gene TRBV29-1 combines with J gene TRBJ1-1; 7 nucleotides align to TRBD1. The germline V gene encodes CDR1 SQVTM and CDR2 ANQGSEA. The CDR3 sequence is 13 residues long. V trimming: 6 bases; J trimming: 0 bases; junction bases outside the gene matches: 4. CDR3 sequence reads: CSVDRALNTEAFF. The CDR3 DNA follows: TGCAGCGTCGACAGGGCCCTGAACACTGAAGCTTTCTTT.

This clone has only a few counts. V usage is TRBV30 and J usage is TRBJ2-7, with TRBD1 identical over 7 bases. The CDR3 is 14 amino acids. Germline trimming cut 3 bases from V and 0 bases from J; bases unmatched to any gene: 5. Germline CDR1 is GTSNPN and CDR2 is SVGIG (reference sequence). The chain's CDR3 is CAWSGWTGSYEQYF. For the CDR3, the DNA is TGTGCCTGGAGCGGCTGGACAGGCTCCTACGAGCAGTACTTC.

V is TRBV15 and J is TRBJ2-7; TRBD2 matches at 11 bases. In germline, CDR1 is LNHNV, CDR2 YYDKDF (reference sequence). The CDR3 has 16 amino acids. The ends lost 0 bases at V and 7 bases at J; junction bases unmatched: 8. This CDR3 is CATSRELAGVGREQYF. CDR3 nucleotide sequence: TGTGCCACCAGCAGAGAACTAGCGGGAGTTGGGAGGGAGCAGTACTTC.

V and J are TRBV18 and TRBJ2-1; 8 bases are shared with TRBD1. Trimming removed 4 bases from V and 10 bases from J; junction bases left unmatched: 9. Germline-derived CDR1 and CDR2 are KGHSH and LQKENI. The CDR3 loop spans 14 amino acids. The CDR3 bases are TGTGCCAGCTCACGGTTTGAACAGGGGGGCGAGCAGTTCTTC. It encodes CASSRFEQGGEQFF.

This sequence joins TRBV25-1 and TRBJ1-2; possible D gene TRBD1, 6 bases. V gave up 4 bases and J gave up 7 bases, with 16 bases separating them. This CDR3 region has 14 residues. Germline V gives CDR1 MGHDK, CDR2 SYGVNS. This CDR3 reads CASSGPRQAGGYTF. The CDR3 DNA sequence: TGTGCCAGCAGTGGCCCTAGACAGGCCGGTGGCTACACCTTC.

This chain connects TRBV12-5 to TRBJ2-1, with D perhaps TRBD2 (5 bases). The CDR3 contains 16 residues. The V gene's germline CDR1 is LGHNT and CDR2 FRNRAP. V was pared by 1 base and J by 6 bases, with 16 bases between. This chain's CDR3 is CASGLALASHSNEQFF. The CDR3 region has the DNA TGTGCTAGTGGTTTGGCTCTAGCCTCCCATAGCAATGAGCAGTTCTTC.

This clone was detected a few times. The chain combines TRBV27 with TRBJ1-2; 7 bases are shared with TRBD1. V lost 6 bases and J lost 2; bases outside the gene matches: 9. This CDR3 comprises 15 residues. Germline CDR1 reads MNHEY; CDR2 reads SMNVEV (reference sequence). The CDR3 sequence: CASRFTPTGNYGYTF. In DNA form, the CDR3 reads TGTGCCAGCAGATTTACCCCGACAGGGAACTATGGCTACACCTTC.

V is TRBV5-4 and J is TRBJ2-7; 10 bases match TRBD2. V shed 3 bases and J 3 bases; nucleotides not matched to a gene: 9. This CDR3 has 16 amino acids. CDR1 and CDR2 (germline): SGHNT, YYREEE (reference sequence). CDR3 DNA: TGTGCCAGCAGCTCGGGCGGGGCTAGCGGGAGCTACGAGCAGTACTTC. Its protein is CASSSGGASGSYEQYF.

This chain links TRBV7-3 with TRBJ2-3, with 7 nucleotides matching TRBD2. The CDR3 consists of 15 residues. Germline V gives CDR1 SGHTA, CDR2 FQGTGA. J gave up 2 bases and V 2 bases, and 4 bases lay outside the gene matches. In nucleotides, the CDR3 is TGTGCCAGCAGCTTAGGGGGGGACTCCACAGATACGCAGTATTTT. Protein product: CASSLGGDSTDTQYF.

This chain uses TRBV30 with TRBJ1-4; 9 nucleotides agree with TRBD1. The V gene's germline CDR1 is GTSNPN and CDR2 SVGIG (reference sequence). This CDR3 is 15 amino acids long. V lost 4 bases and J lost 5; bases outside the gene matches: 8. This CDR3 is CAWNPLQGANEKLFF. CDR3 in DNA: TGTGCCTGGAACCCGCTACAGGGGGCGAATGAAAAACTGTTTTTT.

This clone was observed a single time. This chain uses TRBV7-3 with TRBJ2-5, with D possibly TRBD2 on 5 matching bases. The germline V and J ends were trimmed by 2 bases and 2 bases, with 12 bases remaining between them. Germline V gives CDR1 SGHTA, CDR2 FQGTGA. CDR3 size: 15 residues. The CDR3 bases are TGTGCCAGCAGCTTAGGCAGGAGGATACAAGAGACCCAGTACTTC. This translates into CASSLGRRIQETQYF.

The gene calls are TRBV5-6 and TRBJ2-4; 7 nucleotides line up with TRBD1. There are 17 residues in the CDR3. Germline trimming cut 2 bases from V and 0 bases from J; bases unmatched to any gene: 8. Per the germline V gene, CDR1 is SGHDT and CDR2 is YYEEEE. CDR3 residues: CASSLQGSLLAKNIQYF. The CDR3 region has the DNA TGTGCCAGCAGCTTACAGGGGTCCCTACTAGCCAAAAACATTCAGTACTTC.

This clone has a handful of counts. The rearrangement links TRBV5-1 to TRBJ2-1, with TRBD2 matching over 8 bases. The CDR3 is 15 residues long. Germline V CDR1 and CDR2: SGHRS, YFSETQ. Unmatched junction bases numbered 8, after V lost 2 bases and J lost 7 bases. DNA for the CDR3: TGCGCCAGCAGCTTTCTCTCGGGAGGGCCGAATGAGCAGTTCTTC. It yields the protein CASSFLSGGPNEQFF.

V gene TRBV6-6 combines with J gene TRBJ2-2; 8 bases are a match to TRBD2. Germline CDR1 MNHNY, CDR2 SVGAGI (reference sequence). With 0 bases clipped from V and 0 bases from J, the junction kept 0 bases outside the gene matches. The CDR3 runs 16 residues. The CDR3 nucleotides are TGTGCCAGCAGTTACTCCGGGGGGGCGAACACCGGGGAGCTGTTTTTT. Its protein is CASSYSGGANTGELFF.

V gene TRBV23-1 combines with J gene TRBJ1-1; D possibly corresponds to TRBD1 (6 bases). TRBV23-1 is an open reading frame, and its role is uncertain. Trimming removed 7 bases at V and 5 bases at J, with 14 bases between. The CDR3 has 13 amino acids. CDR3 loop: CASNQQGETEAFF. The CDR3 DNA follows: TGCGCCAGCAACCAACAGGGAGAGACTGAAGCTTTCTTT.

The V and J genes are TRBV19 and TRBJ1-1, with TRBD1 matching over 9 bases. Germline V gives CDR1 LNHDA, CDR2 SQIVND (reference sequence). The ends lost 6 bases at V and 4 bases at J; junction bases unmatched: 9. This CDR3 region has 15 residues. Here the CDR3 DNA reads TGTGCCAGTAGCGACAGGGGGGGGACATCCACTGAAGCTTTCTTT. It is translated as CASSDRGGTSTEAFF.

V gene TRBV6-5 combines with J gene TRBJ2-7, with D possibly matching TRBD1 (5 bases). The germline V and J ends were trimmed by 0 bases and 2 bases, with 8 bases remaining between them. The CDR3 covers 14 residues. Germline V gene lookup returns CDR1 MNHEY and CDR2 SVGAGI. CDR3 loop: CASSYSGAPYEQYF. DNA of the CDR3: TGTGCCAGCAGTTACTCAGGGGCCCCCTACGAGCAGTACTTC.

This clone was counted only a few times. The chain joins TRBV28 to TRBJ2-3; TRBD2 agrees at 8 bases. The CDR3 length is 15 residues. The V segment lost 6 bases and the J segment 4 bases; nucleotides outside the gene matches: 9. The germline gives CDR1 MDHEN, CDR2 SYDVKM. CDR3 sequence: CASRSREGPSDTQYF. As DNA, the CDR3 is TGTGCCAGCAGAAGTCGGGAGGGCCCCTCAGATACGCAGTATTTT.

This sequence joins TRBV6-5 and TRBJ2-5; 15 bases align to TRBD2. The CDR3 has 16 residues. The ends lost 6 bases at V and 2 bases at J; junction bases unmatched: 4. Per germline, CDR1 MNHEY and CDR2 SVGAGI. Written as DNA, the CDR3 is TGTGCCAGCAGCTACGGGACTAGCGGGGGGCAAGAGACCCAGTACTTC. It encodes CASSYGTSGGQETQYF.

CDR3 sequence: CAWSILREQFF. In nucleotides, the CDR3 is TGTGCCTGGAGTATCCTACGTGAGCAGTTCTTC. The genes are TRBV30 and TRBJ2-1; D is uncertain. Germline V lookup: CDR1 GTSNPN, CDR2 SVGIG (reference sequence). This CDR3 has 11 residues. With 2 bases removed from V and 9 bases from J, the gap between germline ends came to 8 bases.

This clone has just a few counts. The CDR3 nucleotides read TGTGCCAGTAGAAGTGGGTCGTGGGCCATTCAGTACTTC. The encoded protein is CASRSGSWAIQYF. The chain carries TRBV19 and TRBJ2-4; D not certain. Looked up from germline, CDR1 is LNHDA and CDR2 is SQIVND (reference sequence). CDR3 length: 13 amino acids. V gave up 6 bases and J gave up 9 bases, with 15 bases separating them.

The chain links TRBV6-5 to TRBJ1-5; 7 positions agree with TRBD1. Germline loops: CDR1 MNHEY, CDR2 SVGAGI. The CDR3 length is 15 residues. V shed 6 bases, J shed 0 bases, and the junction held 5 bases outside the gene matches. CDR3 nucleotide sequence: TGTGCCAGCAGACGACAGGGATATAGCAATCAGCCCCAGCATTTT. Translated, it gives CASRRQGYSNQPQHF.

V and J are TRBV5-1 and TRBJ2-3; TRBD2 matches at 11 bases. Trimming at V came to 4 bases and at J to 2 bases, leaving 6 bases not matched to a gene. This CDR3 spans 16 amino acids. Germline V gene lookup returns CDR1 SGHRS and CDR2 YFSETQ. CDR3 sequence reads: CASSPGLAEFTDTQYF. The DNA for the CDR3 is TGCGCCAGCAGCCCGGGACTAGCGGAGTTCACAGATACGCAGTATTTT.

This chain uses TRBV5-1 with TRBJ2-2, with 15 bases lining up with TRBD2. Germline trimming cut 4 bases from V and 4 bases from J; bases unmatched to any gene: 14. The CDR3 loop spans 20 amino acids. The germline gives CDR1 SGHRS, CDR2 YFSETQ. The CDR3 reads CASSLRTSGRASIRTGELFF. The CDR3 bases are TGCGCCAGCAGCCTCAGGACTAGCGGGAGGGCCTCTATCCGCACCGGGGAGCTGTTTTTT.

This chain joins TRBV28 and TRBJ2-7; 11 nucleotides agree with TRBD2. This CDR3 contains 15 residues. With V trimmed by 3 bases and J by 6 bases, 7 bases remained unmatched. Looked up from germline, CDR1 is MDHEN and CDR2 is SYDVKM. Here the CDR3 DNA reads TGTGCCAGCAGTTTGTTACTAGCGGGAGATCTCGAGCAGTACTTC. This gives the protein CASSLLLAGDLEQYF.

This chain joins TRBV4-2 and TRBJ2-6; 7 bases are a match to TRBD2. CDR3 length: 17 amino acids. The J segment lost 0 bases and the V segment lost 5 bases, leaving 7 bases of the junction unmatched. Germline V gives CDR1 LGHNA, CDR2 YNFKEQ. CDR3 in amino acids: CASSSLADPSGANVLTF. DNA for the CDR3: TGTGCCAGCAGCTCTCTAGCGGATCCCTCTGGGGCCAACGTCCTGACTTTC.